The rows below give T cell receptor beta chains drawn from one sample of a study of blood T cell repertoires in COVID-19. Some clones are missing from TCRdb's copy, which holds only in-frame ones; the method was immunoSEQ multiplex PCR. Here the sample spans about 190,000 clones, about 81% being singletons. Sequenced input: PBMCs or T cells enriched from blood (not recorded which). The receptors were sampled from a woman in her twenties or thirties who had recovered from COVID-19. Each CDR3 is given with its conserved first and last residue. A D gene is named only where the DNA matches it firmly. Clone size is given for some rows only: seen once, a few or many times, or a class if the clone is expanded.

clone size: NA; J gene: TRBJ2-2; V gene: TRBV10-1; D gene: NA; CDR3 protein: CASRQANTGELFF; CDR3 DNA: TGCGCCAGCAGACAGGCGAACACCGGGGAGCTGTTTTTT
clone size: NA; J gene: TRBJ1-5; V gene: TRBV30; D gene: NA; CDR3 protein: CAFSTGTRSQPQHF; CDR3 DNA: TGTGCCTTCTCGACCGGGACAAGGAGCCAGCCCCAGCATTTT
clone size: NA; J gene: TRBJ1-1; V gene: TRBV19; D gene: TRBD1; CDR3 protein: CASSIQLTTGDVITEAFF; CDR3 DNA: TGTGCCAGTAGTATACAGCTTACGACAGGGGACGTGATCACTGAAGCTTTCTTT
clone size: NA; J gene: TRBJ2-1; V gene: TRBV7-9; D gene: NA; CDR3 protein: CASSTRTAQIYNEQFF; CDR3 DNA: TGTGCCAGCAGCACCCGGACAGCCCAAATATACAATGAGCAGTTCTTC
clone size: NA; J gene: TRBJ2-6; V gene: TRBV15; D gene: NA; CDR3 protein: CATSRDGGARGANVLTF; CDR3 DNA: TGTGCCACCAGCAGAGATGGAGGGGCACGGGGGGCCAACGTCCTGACTTTC
clone size: NA; J gene: TRBJ1-5; V gene: TRBV7-8; D gene: NA; CDR3 protein: CASSLGGDQPQHF; CDR3 DNA: TGTGCCAGCAGCTTAGGGGGGGATCAGCCCCAGCATTTT
clone size: few; J gene: TRBJ2-1; V gene: TRBV11-2; D gene: NA; CDR3 protein: CASRKWGADEQFF; CDR3 DNA: TGTGCCAGCAGAAAATGGGGCGCCGATGAGCAGTTCTTC
clone size: NA; J gene: TRBJ2-7; V gene: TRBV10-3; D gene: NA; CDR3 protein: CAISESSKEQYF; CDR3 DNA: TGTGCCATCAGTGAGTCCTCTAAAGAGCAGTACTTC
clone size: NA; J gene: TRBJ1-3; V gene: TRBV10-1; D gene: NA; CDR3 protein: CASSGAGAGNTIYF; CDR3 DNA: TGCGCCAGCAGTGGCGCAGGGGCTGGAAACACCATATATTTT
clone size: NA; J gene: TRBJ2-1; V gene: TRBV18; D gene: TRBD2; CDR3 protein: CASALLGGLATDNEQFF; CDR3 DNA: TGTGCCAGCGCCCTTCTCGGGGGACTAGCGACCGACAATGAGCAGTTCTTC
clone size: NA; J gene: TRBJ1-3; V gene: TRBV28; D gene: NA; CDR3 protein: CASIPSFGGGSGNTIYF; CDR3 DNA: TGTGCCAGCATCCCGAGCTTTGGGGGGGGCTCTGGAAACACCATATATTTT
clone size: NA; J gene: TRBJ2-7; V gene: TRBV15; D gene: NA; CDR3 protein: CATSRDKGIYEQYF; CDR3 DNA: TGTGCCACCAGCAGAGATAAGGGGATATACGAGCAGTACTTC
clone size: NA; J gene: TRBJ2-2; V gene: TRBV3-1/TRBV3-2; D gene: NA; CDR3 protein: CASSPLAGTGELFF; CDR3 DNA: TGTGCCAGCAGCCCTCTCGCGGGTACCGGGGAGCTGTTTTTT
clone size: NA; J gene: TRBJ1-5; V gene: TRBV27; D gene: TRBD1; CDR3 protein: CASSGTAQPQHF; CDR3 DNA: TGTGCCAGCAGCGGGACAGCTCAGCCCCAGCATTTT
clone size: NA; J gene: TRBJ1-2; V gene: TRBV11-2; D gene: NA; CDR3 protein: CASSFSSLQAVYGYTF; CDR3 DNA: TGTGCCAGCAGCTTTAGCTCCTTACAGGCAGTCTATGGCTACACCTTC
clone size: once; J gene: TRBJ2-5; V gene: TRBV5-1; D gene: TRBD2; CDR3 protein: CASSLGTSGRANRETQYF; CDR3 DNA: TGCGCCAGCAGCTTGGGGACTAGCGGGAGGGCCAATCGAGAGACCCAGTACTTC
clone size: NA; J gene: TRBJ2-1; V gene: TRBV7-2; D gene: TRBD2; CDR3 protein: CASSLHAGGTSNEQFF; CDR3 DNA: TGTGCCAGCAGCTTACATGCGGGAGGTACCTCCAATGAGCAGTTCTTC
clone size: NA; J gene: TRBJ1-2; V gene: TRBV7-8; D gene: NA; CDR3 protein: CASSLETGSGYTF; CDR3 DNA: TGTGCCAGCAGCTTAGAAACAGGGAGTGGCTACACCTTC
clone size: few; J gene: TRBJ2-7; V gene: TRBV9; D gene: TRBD1; CDR3 protein: CASSTRGQGSEQYF; CDR3 DNA: TGTGCCAGCAGCACACGGGGACAGGGCTCCGAGCAGTACTTC
clone size: few; J gene: TRBJ1-5; V gene: TRBV29-1; D gene: NA; CDR3 protein: CRESGVNNSNQPQHF; CDR3 DNA: TGCAGAGAGAGCGGGGTGAATAATAGCAATCAGCCCCAGCATTTT
clone size: once; J gene: TRBJ2-7; V gene: TRBV11-2; D gene: NA; CDR3 protein: CASSFGSAYEQYF; CDR3 DNA: TGTGCCAGCAGCTTCGGGTCCGCCTACGAGCAGTACTTC
clone size: NA; J gene: TRBJ2-1; V gene: TRBV9; D gene: NA; CDR3 protein: CASSVATLTMGRLYNEQFF; CDR3 DNA: TGTGCCAGCAGCGTAGCTACGCTGACAATGGGGAGACTATACAATGAGCAGTTCTTC
clone size: NA; J gene: TRBJ1-1; V gene: TRBV9; D gene: NA; CDR3 protein: CASSVNGGTNTEAFF; CDR3 DNA: TGTGCCAGCAGCGTAAACGGGGGTACGAACACTGAAGCTTTCTTT
clone size: NA; J gene: TRBJ1-3; V gene: TRBV9; D gene: TRBD1; CDR3 protein: CASSVVAVEGGQGTFSGNTIYF; CDR3 DNA: TGTGCCAGCAGCGTAGTAGCTGTGGAGGGGGGACAGGGGACTTTCTCTGGAAACACCATATATTTT
clone size: NA; J gene: TRBJ1-1; V gene: TRBV28; D gene: NA; CDR3 protein: CASSFPRGPTEAFF; CDR3 DNA: TGTGCCAGCAGTTTTCCCAGGGGTCCCACTGAAGCTTTCTTT
clone size: NA; J gene: TRBJ1-6; V gene: TRBV9; D gene: NA; CDR3 protein: CASSGQQASNSPLHF; CDR3 DNA: TGTGCCAGCAGCGGCCAACAGGCCTCCAATTCACCCCTCCACTTT
clone size: NA; J gene: TRBJ2-5; V gene: TRBV5-1; D gene: NA; CDR3 protein: CASSLGPNNNQETQYF; CDR3 DNA: TGCGCCAGCAGCTTGGGGCCCAATAATAACCAAGAGACCCAGTACTTC
clone size: NA; J gene: TRBJ2-1; V gene: TRBV7-2; D gene: NA; CDR3 protein: CASSSRAGSRDEQFF; CDR3 DNA: TGTGCCAGCAGCTCGCGGGCGGGGTCGCGGGATGAGCAGTTCTTC